The 3 T cell receptor beta chains presented below share a single source sample, sequenced in a study of post-analysis software for immune sequencing data. Unique molecular identifiers tagged the TCR beta cDNA libraries. TCRdb reprocessed the PCR reads with MiXCR, giving one entry per CDR3 protein. Here the sample spans 740,000 or so distinct CDR3 sequences, about 53% being singletons. Their antigens are not known. Notes on the study in general: TRBV5-6, TRBV5-1 and TRBV20-1 belonged to a set of a few TRBV segments that were more frequent in patients than controls.

Sequencing used blood. These TCRs come from a girl under 18 with multiple sclerosis.

This clonotype was picked up a small number of times. V is TRBV27 and J is TRBJ1-4, with 9 bases that match TRBD1. Unmatched junction bases numbered 4, after V lost 6 bases and J lost 5 bases. This CDR3 has 14 residues. Germline V gives CDR1 MNHEY, CDR2 SMNVEV (reference sequence). CDR3 sequence reads: CASRPDRGNEKLFF. CDR3 bases: TGTGCCAGCAGACCGGACAGGGGAAATGAAAAACTGTTTTTT.

CDR3 bases: TGCAGTGCTAGCTCCCCTGGGGGTCGGGACACTGAAGCTTTCTTT. Its translation: CSASSPGGRDTEAFF. The chain has TRBV20-1 and TRBJ1-1; D is possibly TRBD1 (5 bases). CDR3 length equals 15 residues. V was clipped by 3 bases and J by 3 bases, with 17 bases between them. Germline CDR1 and CDR2: DFQATT and SNEGSKA (reference sequence).

The chain joins TRBV5-1 to TRBJ2-3, with D maybe TRBD1 (6 bases). This CDR3 is 14 amino acids long. CDR1 and CDR2 from the germline V gene are SGHRS and YFSETQ. V was shortened by 2 bases and J by 5 bases, with 12 bases between the two germline ends. CDR3 coding DNA: TGCGCCAGCAGCTTAAACAGGGTCGAAGATACGCAGTATTTT. Amino acid sequence: CASSLNRVEDTQYF.